The text below deals with one TCR beta chain. The antigen is unknown. This sample is drawn from a study of Ad26.COV2.S vaccination and SARS-CoV-2 variants. The study's findings and limits: Vaccine recipients and placebo recipients showed similar non-spike TCR breadth. Spike-specific CD8+ and CD4+ T cell responses reportedly showed substantial breadth after vaccination. Breadth and depth estimates from TCRs may understate total T cell responses.

Using immunoSEQ multiplex PCR, the repertoire was profiled, and TCRdb retains in-frame clones only, with some absent. The table records around 450,000 clones, 89% of them present only once. The treatment was: about 20 received Ad26.COV2.S at low or high dose, single or two shots; roughly five received placebo; per-sample allocation not given. At day 63 after the first vaccine or placebo injection, samples were drawn. Donation was by an adult aged 18-55 years who was in Boston. This CDR3 spans 17 amino acids. The germline V and J ends were trimmed by 0 bases and 4 bases, with 16 bases remaining between them. Looked up from germline, CDR1 is LGHDT and CDR2 is YNNKEL (reference sequence).

The rearrangement links TRBV3-1 (or the pseudogene TRBV3-2) to TRBJ1-5; a possible D gene is TRBD1 (5 bases). This material consisted of peripheral blood, taken in a trial of Ad26.COV2.S vaccine versus placebo. The TCR comes from a person aged 18-60 years who received the Ad26.COV2.S COVID-19 vaccine or a placebo. CDR3 sequence reads: CASSQDRGDAQNQPQHF. CDR3 nucleotides: TGTGCCAGCAGCCAAGATCGCGGGGACGCCCAAAATCAGCCCCAGCATTTT.